The 14 T cell receptor beta chains below all came from one sample that was sequenced in a study of Graves' ophthalmopathy and Graves' hyperthyroidism. CDR3 regions of TCR beta were amplified from RNA transcripts. HTBI-primed RT-PCR formed the first round, and a multiplex PCR formed the second. TCRdb used MiXCR to reprocess the multiplex PCR reads, holding one entry per CDR3 protein. The sample includes over a million distinct CDR3 sequences, about 40% of them seen just once. The sequenced material came from peripheral blood or thyroid tissue (not recorded which). These receptor sequences come from an adult man with Graves' hyperthyroidism.

As regards this clonotype: One junction end does not reproduce the germline sequence, and a read error may be involved. V is TRBV5-1 and J is TRBJ2-2; D might be TRBD1 (6 bases). There are 17 residues in the CDR3. Germline V gene sequence: CDR1 SGHRS, CDR2 YFSETQ. CDR3 nucleotides: TGTGCCAGCAGCTTGACACAGGGAGATACGAACACCGGGGAGCTGTTTTTT. Translated: CASSLTQGDTNTGELFF. The complete variable domain, with remaining parts taken from reference TRBV5-1 and TRBJ2-2, reads KAGVTQTPRYLIKTRGQQVTLSCSPISGHRSVSWYQQTPGQGLQFLFEYFSETQRNKGNFPGRFSGRQFSNSRSEMNVSTLELGDSALYLCASSLTQGDTNTGELFFGEGSRLTVL.

This clonotype was counted many times. The V call is TRBV7-8, the J call TRBJ2-7; a possible D gene is TRBD2 (5 bases). The length of the CDR3 is 14 residues. CDR1 is SGHVS, CDR2 FQNEAQ, per germline. V shed 5 bases and J shed 2 bases, with 13 bases lying between them. CDR3 protein: CASSPVLRAYEQYF. CDR3 nucleotide sequence: TGTGCCAGCAGCCCAGTATTGAGGGCCTACGAGCAGTACTTC.

The chain combines TRBV29-1 with TRBJ2-7; TRBD1 matches at 9 bases. The junction had 9 bases not matched to a gene; V was cut back by 5 bases and J by 4 bases. Germline V gene data show CDR1 as SQVTM and CDR2 as ANQGSEA. The CDR3 contains 14 residues. CDR3 in amino acids: CSVTGGRGRYEQYF. CDR3 coding DNA: TGCAGCGTTACAGGGGGCAGGGGGCGATACGAGCAGTACTTC.

The rearrangement uses TRBV7-2 and TRBJ1-1, with 8 positions matching TRBD1. After removal of 1 base from V and 0 bases from J, the junction contained 4 bases not matched to a gene. Germline V gives CDR1 SGHTA, CDR2 FQGNSA. The length of the CDR3 is 16 residues. CDR3 nucleotide sequence: TGTGCCAGCAGCTTAGGGACAGGGAACCTGAACACTGAAGCTTTCTTT. Protein sequence: CASSLGTGNLNTEAFF.

This clonotype has a count of ten or more. This chain joins TRBV20-1 and TRBJ1-1, with unresolved D. The CDR3 totals 12 residues. The V and J ends lost 8 bases and 3 bases respectively, with 13 bases between them. Germline V gives CDR1 DFQATT, CDR2 SNEGSKA (reference sequence). The CDR3 coding sequence is TGCAGTACAAAGGGTTGGGACACTGAAGCTTTCTTT. Translated: CSTKGWDTEAFF.

The CDR3 DNA is TGTGCCAGCATCCAGGGGGCAGGCCAGCCCCAGCATTTT. This gives the protein CASIQGAGQPQHF. This chain links TRBV2 with TRBJ1-5; 8 bases are a match to TRBD1. V trimming: 7 bases; J trimming: 7 bases; junction bases outside the gene matches: 6. The CDR3 has 13 amino acids. Germline values: CDR1 SNHLY, CDR2 FYNNEI.

Concerning this clonotype itself: The junction departs from the called germline gene at one end, perhaps through a read error. V is TRBV14 and J is TRBJ2-5; D might be TRBD2 (5 bases). The CDR3 is 15 amino acids. Germline CDR1 is SGHDN and CDR2 is FVKESK. CDR3 in amino acids: CASSQEASQGETRYF. CDR3 nucleotides: TGTGCCAGCAGCCAAGAGGCTAGCCAAGGAGAGACCCGGTACTTC.

The rearrangement links TRBV29-1 to TRBJ1-5; unclear D gene. Germline V gives CDR1 SQVTM, CDR2 ANQGSEA. The V and J ends lost 6 bases and 6 bases respectively, with 6 bases between them. The CDR3 runs to 10 residues. CDR3 in amino acids: CSVGGQPQHF. As DNA, the CDR3 is TGCAGCGTCGGTGGTCAGCCCCAGCATTTT.

This clonotype occurred a few times. V is TRBV5-5 and J is TRBJ1-6; D possibly corresponds to TRBD1 (5 bases). This CDR3 region has 16 residues. CDR1 and CDR2 (germline): SGHKS, YYEKEE (reference sequence). Trimming pared 4 bases from V and 10 bases from J, leaving 21 bases between. The CDR3 DNA sequence: TGTGCCAGCAGCCTGACCCGGGACCTACGAAACTCACCCCTCCACTTT. As protein: CASSLTRDLRNSPLHF. Supplemented by reference TRBV5-5 and TRBJ1-6, the full variable domain reads DAGVTQSPTHLIKTRGQQVTLRCSPISGHKSVSWYQQVLGQGPQFIFQYYEKEERGRGNFPDRFSARQFPNYSSELNVNALLLGDSALYLCASSLTRDLRNSPLHFGNGTRLTVT.

This clonotype was found many times. V gene TRBV7-9 combines with J gene TRBJ2-6; D not resolved. V was clipped by 0 bases and J by 0 bases, with 9 bases between them. Germline V gene lookup returns CDR1 SEHNR and CDR2 FQNEAQ (reference sequence). The CDR3 has 17 residues. The CDR3 DNA reads as TGTGCCAGCAGCTTAGCGATAGGCCTCTCTGGGGCCAACGTCCTGACTTTC. Its protein is CASSLAIGLSGANVLTF.

V gene TRBV29-1 combines with J gene TRBJ1-2, with a tentative D call TRBD1 (5 bases). The CDR3 covers 12 residues. Germline CDR1 reads SQVTM; CDR2 reads ANQGSEA. The V and J ends lost 0 bases and 3 bases respectively, with 5 bases between them. CDR3 sequence (DNA): TGCAGCGTTGAAGACAGGGACTATGGCTACACCTTC. The encoded protein is CSVEDRDYGYTF.

On this clonotype: Given a much more abundant clone one base away, this may be a read error. The chain combines TRBV24-1 with TRBJ2-3, with a possible D match to TRBD2 (6 bases). This CDR3 is 10 amino acids long. Germline CDR1 KGHDR, CDR2 SFDVKD. This CDR3 is CVGGNGTQYF. CDR3 DNA: TGTGTCGGAGGGAATGGTACGCAGTATTTT.

There are many counts of this clonotype. V usage is TRBV24-1 and J usage is TRBJ1-5; D not certain. V dropped 5 bases and J dropped 4 bases, with 11 bases sitting between them. The germline V gene encodes CDR1 KGHDR and CDR2 SFDVKD. This CDR3 is built from 14 residues. As DNA, the CDR3 is TGTGCCACCAGTGCTGGGCGGAAGAATCAGCCCCAGCATTTT. Translation: CATSAGRKNQPQHF.

The table lists this clonotype with many counts. This rearrangement joins TRBV19 to TRBJ1-6; D unresolved. CDR1 and CDR2 (germline): LNHDA, SQIVND (reference sequence). V was pared by 7 bases and J by 5 bases, with 21 bases between. This CDR3 is 17 amino acids long. CDR3 region: CASKALDEVINNSPLHF. CDR3 DNA: TGTGCCAGTAAGGCGCTCGACGAGGTTATCAATAATTCACCCCTCCACTTT.